These T cell receptor beta chains were read from a single sample in a study of T cells after yellow fever vaccination. TCRdb reanalysed the 5' RACE reads using MiXCR and keeps one entry per CDR3 protein. The sample has approximately 120,000 distinct CDR3 sequences; about 8.4% are singletons. The sample consisted of CD8+ T cells sorted from PBMCs, taken on the day of the yellow fever booster vaccination. The origin of the receptors is a man aged 18 to 30 who received the YFV17D yellow fever vaccine. Each CDR3 is given with its conserved first and last residue. The order of the fields is V gene, J gene, CDR3 protein.

TRBV5-1	TRBJ1-1	CASSLAGKNTEAFF
TRBV7-3	TRBJ1-1	CASSLLPLGQGDTEAFF
TRBV4-3	TRBJ1-5	CASSQDLRAYNQPQHF
TRBV6-2/TRBV6-3	TRBJ2-3	CASSTRRETDTQYF
TRBV5-6	TRBJ2-3	CASSLGTADTQYF
TRBV12-3/TRBV12-4	TRBJ2-7	CASSQRVSEQYF
TRBV11-2	TRBJ2-5	CASSSRWTQETQYF
TRBV5-1	TRBJ1-2	CASSLGDRGFNGYTF
TRBV20-1	TRBJ1-3	CSARARGGNTIYF
TRBV9	TRBJ1-1	CASSPGSTGRTEAFF
TRBV7-3	TRBJ2-6	CASSLGVGAGANVLTF
TRBV7-3	TRBJ2-2	CASSWETGELFF
TRBV27	TRBJ1-1	CASSLSGFRNTEAFF
TRBV5-1	TRBJ2-1	CASSSRVNEQFF
TRBV29-1	TRBJ2-5	CSVEEPESTGPETQYF
TRBV12-3/TRBV12-4	TRBJ1-2	CASSANPTGGYTF
TRBV4-1	TRBJ2-3	CASSHPGDSTDTQYF
TRBV9	TRBJ2-3	CASSPPGGVTDTQYF
TRBV4-1	TRBJ2-4	CASSQREVAGGPGKNIQYF
TRBV4-3	TRBJ2-1	CASSPELGSYNEQFF
TRBV7-9	TRBJ2-3	CASSLVRGTAYTDTQYF
TRBV12-3/TRBV12-4	TRBJ2-5	CASSSALGETQYF
TRBV20-1	TRBJ2-1	CSARKVNEQFF
TRBV30	TRBJ2-5	CAWSHGGYVDQETQYF
TRBV5-5	TRBJ1-2	CASTAPGHHISNYGYTF
TRBV9	TRBJ2-5	CASSDRGRPQETQYF
TRBV12-3/TRBV12-4	TRBJ2-2	CASSFLQGNTGELFF
TRBV6-1	TRBJ2-2	CASSRLAGYENTGELFF
TRBV20-1	TRBJ1-2	CSAVHRGQNYGYTF
TRBV10-3	TRBJ1-2	CAIPTRGADDYGYTF
TRBV12-3/TRBV12-4	TRBJ2-2	CASTGAGGLGTGELFF
TRBV11-2	TRBJ2-1	CASSHGEINEQFF
TRBV3-1	TRBJ1-2	CASSQLRDAPNYGYTF
TRBV29-1	TRBJ2-3	CSVTPATLSTDTQYF